The rows below give T cell receptor beta chains drawn from one sample of a study of vaccination and CD4 T cells after COVID-19. These receptors are not linked to any known antigen. MiXCR, run by TCRdb on the PCR reads, gives a single entry per CDR3 protein. This table has about 13,000 distinct CDR3 sequences, around 47% appearing once. The specimen sequenced was CD4+ T cells from blood, cultured in vitro. The receptors stem from a human donor who had recovered from COVID-19. The CDR3 runs from the conserved cysteine through the conserved F or W. The D gene is left open where the match is weak. Part of the rows lack a size; the others show once, few, many or a class for expanded clones.

>TRBJ2-1|NA|TRBD2|TRBV28
TGTGCCAGCAGTTTTGGACTTTGGGGGACTAGCGGGAGTGGGAGCTCCTACAATGAGCAGTTCTTC
CASSFGLWGTSGSGSSYNEQFF
>TRBJ1-6|NA|TRBD1|TRBV14
TGTGCCAGCAGCCTCCGGGACAGGGCTTCACCCCTCCACTTT
CASSLRDRASPLHF
>TRBJ2-7|few|NA|TRBV20-1
TGCAGTGCTGGAAGGGACACTAGTTCAGGGGTGGCTTACGAGCAGTACTTC
CSAGRDTSSGVAYEQYF
>TRBJ2-2|few|TRBD2|TRBV20-1
TGCAGTGCTAGAGAGGAAGCGGGATTTAGGGAGCTGTTTTTT
CSAREEAGFRELFF
>TRBJ2-2|few|NA|TRBV19
TGTGCCAGTAGTATGACGAGGAACACCGGGGAGCTGTTTTTT
CASSMTRNTGELFF
>TRBJ1-2|NA|NA|TRBV20-1
TGCAGTGCGGAGGGGAGGGATTATGGCTACACCTTC
CSAEGRDYGYTF
>TRBJ1-5|NA|NA|TRBV15
TGTGCCACCAGCAGTAGGGAGACCGGTCAGCCCCAGCATTTT
CATSSRETGQPQHF
>TRBJ2-3|few|TRBD1|TRBV28
TGTGCCAGCAGTTTAGCCCGCCAGGGGGCTGGAGATACGCAGTATTTT
CASSLARQGAGDTQYF
>TRBJ1-5|NA|NA|TRBV6-1
TGTGCCAGCAGTGCAGGGTCTAGCAATCAGCCCCAGCATTTT
CASSAGSSNQPQHF
>TRBJ2-7|NA|NA|TRBV6-1
TGTGCCAGCAAAGGGACAACCTACGAGCAGTACTTC
CASKGTTYEQYF
>TRBJ2-7|NA|TRBD1|TRBV19
TGTGCCAGTAGTATCGGGACAGGGGATTACTACGAGCAGTACTTC
CASSIGTGDYYEQYF
>TRBJ2-1|once|NA|TRBV2
TGTGCCAGCAGTGGCAGCGGGCGAACCTACAATGAGCAGTTCTTC
CASSGSGRTYNEQFF
>TRBJ2-3|NA|TRBD1|TRBV5-1
TGCGCCAGCAGCTCAGGGGGCGTTACGGATACGCAGTATTTT
CASSSGGVTDTQYF
>TRBJ1-5|few|NA|TRBV19
TGTGCCAGTAGGAGGGACACTTATAGCAATCAGCCCCAGCATTTT
CASRRDTYSNQPQHF
>TRBJ2-3|NA|NA|TRBV9
TGTGCCAGCAGCGTAGCGCCGGCAGGCGATACGCAGTATTTT
CASSVAPAGDTQYF
>TRBJ2-7|few|NA|TRBV14
TGTGCCAGCAGCCCCCCACAGAGAACCTACGAGCAGTACTTC
CASSPPQRTYEQYF
>TRBJ2-1|NA|NA|TRBV5-1
TGCGCCAGCAGCTTGGAGACTATTCCCTACAATGAGCAGTTCTTC
CASSLETIPYNEQFF
>TRBJ1-3|few|NA|TRBV7-6
TGTGCCAGCAGCTTAGATCTAGCGAACTCTGGAAACACCATATATTTT
CASSLDLANSGNTIYF
>TRBJ2-7|NA|NA|TRBV29-1
TGCAGCGTTGAAGGAGCGGGTGGACACGAGCAGTACTTC
CSVEGAGGHEQYF
>TRBJ1-1|few|NA|TRBV7-8
TGTGCCAGCGAGGCAGGGAGAAATACTGAAGCTTTCTTT
CASEAGRNTEAFF
>TRBJ2-7|few|NA|TRBV15
TGTGCCACCAGCAGAGACCCAGGGGACGAGCAGTACTTC
CATSRDPGDEQYF
>TRBJ2-7|NA|NA|TRBV27
TGTGCCAGCAGTCCGGACAGCGCGACCTACGAGCAGTACTTC
CASSPDSATYEQYF
>TRBJ1-1|NA|NA|TRBV2
TGTGCCAGCAGACCACCAAGCGGGAACACTGAAGCTTTCTTT
CASRPPSGNTEAFF
>TRBJ1-5|few|TRBD1|TRBV27
TGTGCCAGCAGCTACAGGGGGTCCAATCAGCCCCAGCATTTT
CASSYRGSNQPQHF
>TRBJ1-1|few|TRBD1|TRBV6-1
TGTGCCAGCATTCCAGGGGGCAGGACTGAAGCTTTCTTT
CASIPGGRTEAFF
>TRBJ1-4|few|NA|TRBV25-1
TGTGCCAGCAGTGAATCCGGGGGGATTGGGGGAAAACTGTTTTTT
CASSESGGIGGKLFF
>TRBJ2-7|few|NA|TRBV4-2
TGTGCCAGCAGCCAGCCCAGACTAGGGGGAAGTTACGAGCAGTACTTC
CASSQPRLGGSYEQYF
>TRBJ1-1|NA|TRBD1|TRBV27
TGTGCCAGCAGTTCCGCCGGGACAGGGCTCACTGAAGCTTTCTTT
CASSSAGTGLTEAFF
>TRBJ1-2|once|NA|TRBV5-1
TGCGCCAGCAGTTTTCCGGGGGGCAGCTCCTATGGCTACACCTTC
CASSFPGGSSYGYTF
>TRBJ2-5|few|NA|TRBV7-2
TGTGCCAGCAGCCTCCAGTCGACAGAGGAGACCCAGTACTTC
CASSLQSTEETQYF
>TRBJ1-2|few|TRBD1|TRBV28
TGTGCCAGCAGCCACACGAACAGGGGCTATGGCTACACCTTC
CASSHTNRGYGYTF
>TRBJ2-7|once|TRBD1|TRBV20-1
TGCAGTGCTAATGAGGGGGCGGGTTTCCACGAGCAGTACTTC
CSANEGAGFHEQYF
>TRBJ2-5|NA|TRBD1|TRBV28
TGTGCCAGCAGCCGGGGGGACAGGGGTCGCCAAGAGACCCAGTACTTC
CASSRGDRGRQETQYF
>TRBJ2-5|NA|TRBD1|TRBV24-1
TGTGCCACCAGTGACCCAGGGGGCTCAGGAGAGACCCAGTACTTC
CATSDPGGSGETQYF
>TRBJ2-2|NA|NA|TRBV10-3
TGTGCCATCACCCCCAATGCGGACACCGGGGAGCTGTTTTTT
CAITPNADTGELFF
>TRBJ1-1|NA|NA|TRBV10-3
TGTGCCATCTCGCAGGGGTTGAACACTGAAGCTTTCTTT
CAISQGLNTEAFF
>TRBJ2-7|few|NA|TRBV11-3
TGTGCCAGCAGCCGTGACAGTGTGGCACGCGAGCAGTACTTC
CASSRDSVAREQYF
>TRBJ1-4|NA|NA|TRBV6-1
TGTGCCAGCAGGAAGAGGGGGAGAGGCAGAACTAATGAAAAACTGTTTTTT
CASRKRGRGRTNEKLFF
>TRBJ1-6|NA|NA|TRBV12-3/TRBV12-4
TGTGCCAGCAGTGGGGGGAATTCACCCCTCCACTTT
CASSGGNSPLHF
>TRBJ2-1|NA|NA|TRBV27
TGTGCCAGCAGTAGTCCCCGGCAGTTTAGGGATGATGAGCAGTTCTTC
CASSSPRQFRDDEQFF
>TRBJ1-2|NA|NA|TRBV30
TGTGCCTGGAGCGCCGGCAGGGAGTATGGCTACACCTTC
CAWSAGREYGYTF
>TRBJ1-5|NA|TRBD1|TRBV2
TGTGCCAGCAGTAAAAGAGGGACAGGGGAATCTCAGCCCCAGCATTTT
CASSKRGTGESQPQHF
>TRBJ1-6|once|TRBD1|TRBV28
TGTGCCAGCACCGACAGGGGGCGCAGGAATTCACCCCTCCACTTT
CASTDRGRRNSPLHF
>TRBJ2-7|few|TRBD2|TRBV19
TGTGCCAGTAGGCCGGGACTAGTCTCCTACGAGCAGTACTTC
CASRPGLVSYEQYF
>TRBJ2-2|NA|TRBD2|TRBV12-3/TRBV12-4
TGTGCCAGCAGTCCCATAGCGGGAGGGACCGGGGAGCTGTTTTTT
CASSPIAGGTGELFF
>TRBJ2-3|NA|NA|TRBV6-1
TGTGCCAGCAGTAATCAAGCGGATACGCAGTATTTT
CASSNQADTQYF